The entry below gives a single T cell receptor beta chain sequence along with its context. The CDR3 is made up of 12 amino acids. The germline gives CDR1 SNHLY, CDR2 FYNNEI. Trimming cost V 5 bases and J 4 bases, with 7 bases left between them. An approximately 220 ng quantity of DNA, tens of thousands of T cell genomes, went into the sorted-subset replicate PCRs. Generated by immunoSEQ multiplex PCR, the TCRdb table keeps only in-frame clones and is missing some. The profile shows 2.3 million or so clones, roughly 93% of them singletons. This sample is drawn from a study of shared clonotypes between healthy human individuals.

The rearrangement joins TRBV2 to TRBJ2-3; D remains ambiguous. The sequencing input was naive CD4+ T cells from PBMCs. The subset was: CD45RA+ positively selected. This clonotype originated in a man between 18 and 35 years old in good health. Some clones in this sample may be carry-over from other donors' samples. DNA of the CDR3: TGTGCCAGCAGTACAACAGCAGATACGCAGTATTTT. Its translation: CASSTTADTQYF.